The entry that follows covers one T cell receptor (beta chain) sequence. Its antigen has not been determined. Base qualities are not at hand, and no much larger clone is one base apart. The CDR3 regions of human TCRbeta chains were analyzed by immunosequencing. On the study's bioinformatics: Repertoire TCRs were checked for matches against a reference library of SARS-CoV-2-specific TCRs that had been generated using the MIRA antigen-specificity platform. Breadth was defined as the fraction of unique TCRs that were SARS-CoV-2-associated, and depth was defined as the fraction of total T cells that were SARS-CoV-2-associated. Each spike-specific TCR was assigned to its reactive spike region and to a CD4 or CD8 class using the MIRA data. Log10-transformed breadth and depth values were compared by one-way ANOVA with Sidak's multiple comparisons tests. Sourced from immuneACCESS, this table was stored by TCRdb with only in-frame sequences that have V and J called. A share of the clones is absent; for the studies checked, an unresolved V gene accounts for under half, and the remainder has no known explanation. V and J calls and clone size come straight from that table; D and trimming were deduced from the DNA. The sample contains fewer than 180,000 clones, around 94% of them found a single time. Around 1.3% of the sample lies in the top ten.

The sample's time point label, in plain terms: baseline before first vaccination. Vaccinee samples were obtained from the UK trials COV001 and COV002, which included a single-blind randomized controlled phase 2/3 trial of AZD1222 (ChAdOx1 nCoV-19) in healthy adults. For TCRbeta chain sequencing, PBMC samples were collected from trial participants at day 0 and at day 28 after the second dose. The sample belongs to a study of T cell responses to AZD1222 COVID-19 vaccine (dated by TCRdb to the early 2020s). Study-level background: AZD1222 recipients with second doses at about 4 weeks or about 12 weeks were pooled, because spike-specific TCR depth and breadth did not differ between schedules. TCR sequencing covered 230 or so trial participants: some 210 given two doses of AZD1222 and approximately 26 given two doses of MenACWY control vaccine. Enrollment into the trials was organized by age into subgroups of 18-55, 56-69 and 70-plus years, and those subgroups contained roughly 150, 30 and 60 TCR-sequenced participants, respectively.

CDR1 is given as LNHDA and CDR2 as SQIVND, both from the germline V gene (reference sequence). V loses 3 bases of germline sequence and J loses 4 bases, and the interval between the two ends is 9 bases. There are 13 amino acids in the CDR3, from cysteine to phenylalanine inclusive. Only the CDR3 DNA stays, 39 bases, in frame from base 1. The paper's findings and limits, for the study overall: No day 14 peak-response samples were available, so repertoires were characterized only after the peak T cell response. Participants were mostly white British and included more females than males, and it was suggested by the authors that clonal diversity may have been underestimated. CD4 TCRs associated with the vaccine covered the entire spike protein, and the dominant responses were in regions 160-218 and 743-854. Conclusions about previously exposed vaccinees were limited because only six or seven AZD1222 recipients were SARS-CoV-2 seropositive at baseline. In the small 56-69-year group, the increase in depth fell short of significance, most likely because of low power. Spike-specific TCR breadth and depth rose significantly after two AZD1222 doses compared with day 0 and with MenACWY recipients. Reportedly, close to half of the unique spike-specific TCRs recognized epitopes lying outside the regions that are mutated in the B.1.351 and B.1.1.7 variants.

This receptor was obtained from an adult in good health. The source was peripheral blood, collected on day 0 of AZD1222 vaccination. This chain joins TRBV19 to TRBJ1-1, with the D gene call left open. CDR3 protein: CASSMVRATEAFF. Read as DNA, the sequence is TGTGCCAGTAGTATGGTACGGGCCACTGAAGCTTTCTTT.